The T cell receptor beta chain under discussion was sequenced for a study of early T cells in non-severe SARS-CoV-2 infection. Turning to the study itself: Bulk RNA from unsorted whole blood was sequenced; chains were unpaired. Study results and limitations: The matching step, a VDJdb search, favored anti-spike CD8 responses and missed private and CD4 specificities.

This clonotype showed up just a few times. Antigen unknown. CDR1 and CDR2 from the germline V gene are SGHDN and FVKESK. The V end was cut by 4 bases, the J end by 7 bases, with 17 bases between. This CDR3 comprises 16 residues. Each cDNA molecule carried a unique molecular identifier. TCRdb used MiXCR to reprocess the 5' RACE reads, holding one entry per CDR3 protein. The table records about 63,000 distinct CDR3 sequences, under 15% of them present only once. Sequencing used whole blood. The source is an adult who was a healthcare worker with PCR-confirmed SARS-CoV-2 infection or an uninfected control (not recorded which). The chain combines TRBV14 with TRBJ1-6; tentatively, D is TRBD1 (5 bases). The CDR3 region has the DNA TGTGCCAGCAGCCTACGTACTGGGGCTGGGAATTCACCCCTCCACTTT. Translation gives CASSLRTGAGNSPLHF.